The sample holds one count of the clone carrying this T cell receptor beta chain. This sample was taken from a study of T cells after somatic rescue of genetic block. The CDR3 contains 16 residues. CDR1 and CDR2 from the germline V gene are KGHSH and LQKENI. The ends lost 3 bases at V and 7 bases at J; junction bases unmatched: 12. Produced via immunoSEQ multiplex PCR; TCRdb's table is partial and in-frame only. The data contain over 10,000 clones, over 60% of them singletons. This receptor was taken from a boy aged 5 to 17. Sequencing input: peripheral blood mononuclear cells (PBMCs). This chain connects TRBV18 to TRBJ2-7; 10 bases are a match to TRBD2. The CDR3 sequence is CASSPLSGRSSGEQYF. The CDR3 DNA reads TGTGCCAGCTCACCTCTTAGCGGGAGGTCCTCGGGGGAGCAGTACTTC.